This T cell receptor beta chain was recovered during a study of early stage breast cancer tumors. Study-wide background: Samples were sequenced at 7.5 to 10-fold average coverage. Regarding the study as a whole: Blood repertoires resembled normal breast more than tumor. Commonly generated sequences made up most enriched TCRB sequences shared between patients.

Produced via immunoSEQ multiplex PCR; TCRdb's table is partial and in-frame only. The sample has tens of thousands of clones; roughly 77% are singletons. Germline V gene lookup returns CDR1 MNHEY and CDR2 SMNVEV (reference sequence). This CDR3 is 13 amino acids long. Trimming removed 6 bases from V and 5 bases from J, with 14 bases in between. A remark on this clone: Its antigen is still unknown.

The receptor was isolated from a person aged 40-50 years with breast cancer. The rearrangement links TRBV27 to TRBJ2-7; a weak D match, TRBD2 (6 bases). Sequencing input: blood. CDR3 sequence (DNA): TGTGCCAGCAGCGAGGTGGGGGGAAACGAGCAGTACTTC. Protein: CASSEVGGNEQYF.